This T cell receptor (beta chain) stems from a study of T cell clonality in common variable immunodeficiency. This clone was picked up many times. Its antigen is undetermined. The sequenced fragment ends 3 residues before the CDR3 boundary, so the rest is inferred from the germline J gene. Overall study findings and caveats: Reportedly, TCR beta sequences from common variable immunodeficiency showed fewer deletions and N-nucleotide insertions. TCRbeta clonality was increased in CVID versus healthy controls.

V shed 1 base and J 4 bases; nucleotides not matched to a gene: 8. CDR3 length: 16 amino acids. The germline V gene encodes CDR1 LNHDA and CDR2 SQIVND (reference sequence). The repertoire was sequenced with immunoSEQ multiplex PCR; TCRdb's copy has only in-frame clones and lacks some. Listed for the sample are approximately 34,000 clones, none seen a single time. Blood samples were heparinized, about 4.5 to 8 ml per donor. This TCR came from a person aged 18 to 75 in good health. Sequenced input: peripheral blood mononuclear cells. This chain connects TRBV19 to TRBJ2-5; 8 bases are shared with TRBD2. CDR3 amino acids: CASSIAVAGRRETQYF. CDR3 DNA, as far as it was read: TGTGCCAGTAGTATAGCGGTAGCGGGGAGAAGAGAGACC.